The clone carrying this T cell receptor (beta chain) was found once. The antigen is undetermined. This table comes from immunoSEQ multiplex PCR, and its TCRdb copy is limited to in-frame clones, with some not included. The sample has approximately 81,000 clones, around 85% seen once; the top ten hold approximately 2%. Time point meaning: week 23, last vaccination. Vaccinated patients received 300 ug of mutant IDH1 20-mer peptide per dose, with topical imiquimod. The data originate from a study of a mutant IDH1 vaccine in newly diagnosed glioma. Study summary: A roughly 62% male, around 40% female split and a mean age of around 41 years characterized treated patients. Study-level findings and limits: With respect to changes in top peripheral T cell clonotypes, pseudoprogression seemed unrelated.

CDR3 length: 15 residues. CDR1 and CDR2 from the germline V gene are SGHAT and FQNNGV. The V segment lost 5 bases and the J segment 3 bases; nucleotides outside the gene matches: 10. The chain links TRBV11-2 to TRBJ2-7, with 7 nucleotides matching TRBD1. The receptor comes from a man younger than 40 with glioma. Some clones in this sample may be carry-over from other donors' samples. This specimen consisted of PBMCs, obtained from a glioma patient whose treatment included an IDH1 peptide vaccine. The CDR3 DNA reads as TGTGCCAGCAGCCGACCCGGGACAGCCAACTACGAGCAGTACTTC. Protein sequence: CASSRPGTANYEQYF.